This passage covers 9 T cell receptor beta chains from one sample sequenced in a study of T cells in Graves' hyperthyroidism and ophthalmopathy. TCR beta CDR3 sequences were amplified from RNA transcripts. During a first-round RT-PCR of the TCR CDR3, the HTBI primer set was used. One entry per CDR3 protein, called by TCRdb with MiXCR from the multiplex PCR reads. This table has approximately 590,000 distinct CDR3 sequences, around a sixth appearing once. Sequencing was carried out using blood. The receptors were sampled from a woman in her twenties or thirties with Graves' hyperthyroidism.

The V call is TRBV15, the J call TRBJ1-5, with a weak D call TRBD1 (6 bases). CDR1 LNHNV and CDR2 YYDKDF come from the germline V gene (reference sequence). Trimming pared 0 bases from V and 4 bases from J, leaving 10 bases between. This CDR3 contains 15 residues. CDR3 sequence: CATSRDNRVNQPQHF. CDR3 DNA sequence: TGTGCCACCAGCAGAGATAACAGGGTGAATCAGCCCCAGCATTTT.

Only a few counts were recorded for this clonotype. The V call is TRBV5-1, the J call TRBJ2-1, with 7 bases fitting TRBD2. CDR3 length equals 16 residues. The trim removed 4 bases at V and 5 bases at J, leaving 12 bases unmatched. The germline gives CDR1 SGHRS, CDR2 YFSETQ. The CDR3, as DNA: TGCGCCAGCAGCCTGCGATATAACCGGGGGGACAATGAGCAGTTCTTC. Encoded protein: CASSLRYNRGDNEQFF.

The chain uses TRBV20-1 and TRBJ1-1; unclear D gene. The ends were cut back, 3 bases at V and 0 bases at J, with 11 bases in the middle. CDR3 size: 14 residues. The germline CDR1 and CDR2 sequences are DFQATT and SNEGSKA (reference sequence). DNA for the CDR3: TGCAGTGCTAGGATATGGACCTTGAACACTGAAGCTTTCTTT. This encodes CSARIWTLNTEAFF.

V gene TRBV7-2 combines with J gene TRBJ2-7; 16 bases align to TRBD2. V shed 5 bases, J shed 6 bases, and the junction held 7 bases outside the gene matches. CDR1 is SGHTA and CDR2 is FQGNSA in the germline V gene. The CDR3 is 16 residues long. CDR3 protein: CASSIGTSGRVSEQYF. The CDR3 DNA sequence: TGTGCCAGCAGCATAGGGACTAGCGGGAGGGTATCCGAGCAGTACTTC.

Note on this clonotype: This may come from a read error, since a much larger clone is one base off. The chain couples TRBV7-2 to TRBJ2-7; a weak D match, TRBD1 (6 bases). V lost 2 bases and J 7 bases, leaving 12 bases between the germline ends. Germline V lookup: CDR1 SGHTA, CDR2 FQGNSA. This CDR3 region has 13 residues. CDR3 bases: TGTGCCAGCAGCTTATCCAGGGGCAATGAGCAGTACTTC. This sequence encodes CASSLSRGNEQYF.

This clonotype was counted between two and nine times. This rearrangement joins TRBV29-1 to TRBJ2-1; the match to TRBD1 covers 7 bases. Germline V gene sequence: CDR1 SQVTM, CDR2 ANQGSEA. The trim removed 2 bases at V and 9 bases at J, leaving 7 bases unmatched. The CDR3 covers 13 residues. CDR3 coding DNA: TGCAGCGTTGAACCTACAGGGGTCGCTGAGCAGTTCTTC. Protein product: CSVEPTGVAEQFF.

This clonotype was seen a few times. DNA for the CDR3: TGTGCCAGCGGGGGACAGGCGGACACAGATACGCAGTATTTT. Encoded protein: CASGGQADTDTQYF. The rearrangement links TRBV7-3 to TRBJ2-3; 8 positions agree with TRBD1. Germline loops: CDR1 SGHTA, CDR2 FQGTGA. The CDR3 runs 14 residues. The ends lost 8 bases at V and 2 bases at J; junction bases unmatched: 6.

This clonotype has just a few counts. This sequence joins TRBV5-1 and TRBJ2-5; the D is unclear. CDR3 size: 14 residues. V lost 5 bases and J lost 4, with 15 bases in between. The germline gives CDR1 SGHRS, CDR2 YFSETQ. CDR3 in amino acids: CASRWSYPGETQYF. The CDR3 nucleotides read TGCGCCAGCAGATGGAGTTACCCCGGAGAGACCCAGTACTTC.

This clonotype has a count of ten or more. V and J are TRBV11-2 and TRBJ2-1, with 8 bases lining up with TRBD2. With 4 bases clipped from V and 9 bases from J, the junction kept 11 bases outside the gene matches. Germline CDR1 reads SGHAT; CDR2 reads FQNNGV. This CDR3 has 15 residues. In DNA form, the CDR3 reads TGTGCCAGCAGCTCAGTGGCTAGCGGGTCCAGTGAGCAGTTCTTC. Its translation is CASSSVASGSSEQFF.